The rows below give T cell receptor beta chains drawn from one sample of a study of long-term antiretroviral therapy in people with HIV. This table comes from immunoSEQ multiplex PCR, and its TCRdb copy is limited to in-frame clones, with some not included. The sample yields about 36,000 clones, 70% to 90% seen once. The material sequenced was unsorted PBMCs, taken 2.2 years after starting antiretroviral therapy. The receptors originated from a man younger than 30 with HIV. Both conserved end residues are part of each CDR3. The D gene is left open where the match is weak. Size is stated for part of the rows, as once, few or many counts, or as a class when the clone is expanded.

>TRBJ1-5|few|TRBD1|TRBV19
TGTGCCAGTAGGATACGGGACAGGGCGATTTATAGCAATCAGCCCCAGCATTTT
CASRIRDRAIYSNQPQHF
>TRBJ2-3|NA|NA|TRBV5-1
TGCGCCAGCAGCTTGGGGCAGGTCACAGATACGCAGTATTTT
CASSLGQVTDTQYF
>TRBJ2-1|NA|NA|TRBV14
TGTGCCAGCAGCCTAGGGGCTAGTCGGGGCAATGAGCAGTTCTTC
CASSLGASRGNEQFF
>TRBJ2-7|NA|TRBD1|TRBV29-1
TGCAGCGCCACGGGACAGGGGATATTCTACGAGCAGTACTTC
CSATGQGIFYEQYF
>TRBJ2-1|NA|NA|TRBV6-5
TGTGCCAGCAGTCCGCTACGAAGCTCCTACAATGAGCAGTTCTTC
CASSPLRSSYNEQFF
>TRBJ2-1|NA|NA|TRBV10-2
TGCGCCAGCAGTGAAACCAGCTCCTACAATGAGCAGTTCTTC
CASSETSSYNEQFF
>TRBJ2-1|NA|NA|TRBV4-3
TGCGCCAGCAGCCAAGAATATGAGCAGTTCTTC
CASSQEYEQFF
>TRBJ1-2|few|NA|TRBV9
TGTGCCAGCAGCGAGCAGGGCGTTGGGGGCTACACCTTC
CASSEQGVGGYTF
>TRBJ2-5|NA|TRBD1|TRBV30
TGTGCCTGGAGCCGAGCCCGGACAGGGCTCCAAGAGACCCAGTACTTC
CAWSRARTGLQETQYF
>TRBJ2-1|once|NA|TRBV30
TGTGCCTGGAGTGTTCGGGGACTTAGATCTGGGCAGTTCTTC
CAWSVRGLRSGQFF
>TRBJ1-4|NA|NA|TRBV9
TGTGCCAGCAGCGTAGGGGGCTCTAATGAAAAACTGTTTTTT
CASSVGGSNEKLFF
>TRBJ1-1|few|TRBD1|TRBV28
TGTGCCAGCAGTTTCGGTGGGACAGCGGTTGAAGCTTTCTTT
CASSFGGTAVEAFF
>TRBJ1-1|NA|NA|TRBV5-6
TGTGCCAGCGAACTCGAGGGGGACGGCACTGAAGCTTTCTTT
CASELEGDGTEAFF
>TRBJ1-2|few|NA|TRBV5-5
TGTGCCAGCAGCTTCGATTTCCCAACTTTCGGCTACACCTTC
CASSFDFPTFGYTF
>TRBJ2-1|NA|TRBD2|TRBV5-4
TGTGCCAGCAGCCCTGGATGGCGGGAGGTCGACAATGAGCAGTTCTTC
CASSPGWREVDNEQFF
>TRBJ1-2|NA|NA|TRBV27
TGTGCCAGCAGTTTAGGAAGACCCGAATCCTATGGCTACACCTTC
CASSLGRPESYGYTF
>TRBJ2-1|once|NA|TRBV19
TGTGCCAGTAAACAGGGGAAGCGGGAGAAAAGGAGTGAGCAGTTCTTC
CASKQGKREKRSEQFF
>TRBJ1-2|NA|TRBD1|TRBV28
TGTGCCAGCAGACCCCCCGGGACAGGGTACGGCTACACCTTC
CASRPPGTGYGYTF
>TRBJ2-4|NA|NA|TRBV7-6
TGTGCCAGCAGCCCAGGGTACGACATTCAGTACTTC
CASSPGYDIQYF
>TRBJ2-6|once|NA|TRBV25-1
TGTGCCAGCAGCCGCAGGGCTGATGGGGCCAACGTCCTGACTTTC
CASSRRADGANVLTF
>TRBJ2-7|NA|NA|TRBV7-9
TGTGCCAGCAGCTTGGGGGGTGCCACCTACGAGCAGTACTTC
CASSLGGATYEQYF
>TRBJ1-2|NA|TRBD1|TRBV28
TGTGCCAGCAAACAGGGGAGCTATGGCTACACCTTC
CASKQGSYGYTF
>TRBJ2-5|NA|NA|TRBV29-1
TGCAGCGGACTCATACAAGAGACCCAGTACTTC
CSGLIQETQYF
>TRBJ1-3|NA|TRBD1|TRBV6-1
TGTGCCAGCAGTGTTACTACAGGGGTGAAAGGAAACACCATATATTTT
CASSVTTGVKGNTIYF
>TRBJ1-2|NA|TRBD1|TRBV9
TGTGCCAGCAGCCTACCGGGACAGGGGTTGATCGGCTATGGCTACACCTTC
CASSLPGQGLIGYGYTF
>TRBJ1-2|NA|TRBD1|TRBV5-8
TGTGCCAGCAGCTTACAGGGGGCGAGGGTTTATGGCTACACCTTC
CASSLQGARVYGYTF
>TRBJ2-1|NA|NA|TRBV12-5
TGTGCTAGTGGTTTGCCCGTTGCAGACTACAATGAGCAGTTCTTC
CASGLPVADYNEQFF
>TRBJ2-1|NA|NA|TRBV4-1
TGCGCCAGCAGCCAAGGCCCCATATACAATGAGCAGTTCTTC
CASSQGPIYNEQFF
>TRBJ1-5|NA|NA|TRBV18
TGTGCCAGCTCACCAGAACATAGCAATCAGCCCCAGCATTTT
CASSPEHSNQPQHF
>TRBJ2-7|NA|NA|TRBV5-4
TGTGCCAGCAGCACACCCACAGGACCCGGACGTCAATACGAGCAGTACTTC
CASSTPTGPGRQYEQYF
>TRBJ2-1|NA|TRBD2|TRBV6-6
TGTGCCAGCAGTTCCACCGGGACTAGCGGCTACAATGAGCAGTTCTTC
CASSSTGTSGYNEQFF
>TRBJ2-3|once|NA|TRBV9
TGTGCCAGCAGCGTGGCCGGGACTTCTCGCACAGATACGCAGTATTTT
CASSVAGTSRTDTQYF
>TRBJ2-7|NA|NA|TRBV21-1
TGTGCCAGCAGCAAAGCTCGAGCGGGAGGCCCCTACGAGCAGTACTTC
CASSKARAGGPYEQYF
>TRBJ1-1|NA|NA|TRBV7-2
TGTGCCAGCAGCTTAGTTGGGGGACGCACTGAAGCTTTCTTT
CASSLVGGRTEAFF
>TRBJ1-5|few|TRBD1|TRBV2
TGTGCCAGTCAGGGGGCCTGGAGCAATCAGCCCCAGCATTTT
CASQGAWSNQPQHF
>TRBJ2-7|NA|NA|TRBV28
TGTGCCAGCAGATCGGGGGACCCAACTACCTCCTACGAGCAGTACTTC
CASRSGDPTTSYEQYF
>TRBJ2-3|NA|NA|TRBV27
TGTGCCAGCAGTCCCCTTGCCGGCTTCACAGATACGCAGTATTTT
CASSPLAGFTDTQYF